The clone carrying this T cell receptor beta chain showed up just a few times. TCRdb called the 5' RACE reads again in MiXCR, with one record for every CDR3 protein. The sample lists about 720,000 distinct CDR3 sequences; roughly 18% were seen once. The data were taken from a study of identical twins. The data were also submitted as part of a second study, on T cells expressing NK-cell markers. That work contributes: Roughly 1.0-8% of CD8+ T cells in about six donors belonged to dominant NKG2C+ clonotypes.

The specimen was PBMCs. This clonotype was obtained from a woman younger than 35 in good health.

CDR3 coding DNA: TGTGCCATCAGTGGGTTCAGACCGGGACCGCAGATTGATTACGAGCAGTACTTC. Residues: CAISGFRPGPQIDYEQYF. The chain joins TRBV10-3 to TRBJ2-7; D possibly uses TRBD1 or TRBD2 (5 bases each). V was clipped by 4 bases and J by 4 bases, with 26 bases between them. CDR3 size: 18 residues. The germline V gene has CDR1 ENHRY and CDR2 SYGVKD.